The clone carrying this TCR beta chain occurred a few times. Its antigen is still unknown. This entry belongs to a study of T cell repertoires in cytomegalovirus infection. On the study more broadly: Recently identified HLA-C-restricted CMV epitopes were used, and well-studied HLA-B-restricted CMV epitopes were used as well.

V was pared by 5 bases and J by 7 bases, with 12 bases between. CDR1 is MGHRA, CDR2 YSYEKL, per germline. This CDR3 spans 14 amino acids. TCRdb passed the reads through MiXCR, listing each CDR3 protein once. The data show about half a million distinct CDR3 sequences, more than 30% seen once. The sequencing here drew on cultured PBMCs, taken from culture after CMV antigen stimulation. The J gene is TRBJ2-6, the V gene TRBV4-1, with D unresolved. The clonotype originates from a human donor in good health (CMV status not recorded). Some clones in this sample may be carry-over from other donors' samples. CDR3 amino acids: CASSWSQDANVLTF. In DNA form, the CDR3 reads TGCGCCAGCAGCTGGTCCCAGGATGCCAACGTCCTGACTTTC.